The 18 T cell receptor beta chains below come from one sample, sequenced in a study of blood T cell repertoires in COVID-19. Measured with immunoSEQ multiplex PCR; TCRdb has only the in-frame clones, and not every one. The sample comprises around 25,000 clones, more than 85% of which are singletons, and around 17% rests with the top ten. Sequenced sample: peripheral blood. The origin of the receptors is a human donor with active COVID-19. The donor label of this sample is uncertain.

The chain has TRBV7-3 and TRBJ2-3, with a weak D call TRBD2 (5 bases). Germline V gives CDR1 SGHTA, CDR2 FQGTGA. The CDR3 extends over 15 amino acids. The ends were cut back, 5 bases at V and 5 bases at J, with 17 bases in the middle. CDR3 nucleotides: TGTGCCAGCAGCCAAGCGGATTTGGGGAGAGATACGCAGTATTTT. Protein sequence: CASSQADLGRDTQYF.

The chain couples TRBV9 to TRBJ2-7; D might be TRBD2 (6 bases). CDR3 length: 16 amino acids. The V gene's germline CDR1 is SGDLS and CDR2 YYNGEE. Trimming removed 0 bases from V and 6 bases from J, with 19 bases in between. Here the CDR3 DNA reads TGTGCCAGCAGCGTAGGACCGGGACGTAGCGGATCCGAGCAGTACTTC. This sequence encodes CASSVGPGRSGSEQYF.

The chain recombines TRBV5-6 with TRBJ2-7; maybe TRBD2 (6 bases). Trimming left V 4 bases short and J 0 bases short, with 11 bases between. In germline, CDR1 is SGHDT, CDR2 YYEEEE. This CDR3 contains 14 residues. CDR3 region: CASSDSGSSYEQYF. The CDR3 DNA is TGTGCCAGCAGCGATAGCGGAAGCTCCTACGAGCAGTACTTC.

This chain connects TRBV19 to TRBJ2-7, with 7 bases fitting TRBD1. The germline V gene has CDR1 LNHDA and CDR2 SQIVND (reference sequence). The CDR3 is 16 residues long. V shed 2 bases and J 1 base; nucleotides not matched to a gene: 8. The CDR3 here is CASSITTGTLSYEQYF. The CDR3 nucleotides are TGTGCCAGTAGTATAACGACAGGGACACTATCCTACGAGCAGTACTTC. Combining the CDR3 with reference TRBV19 and TRBJ2-7 gives the whole variable domain DGGITQSPKYLFRKEGQNVTLSCEQNLNHDAMYWYRQDPGQGLRLIYYSQIVNDFQKGDIAEGYSVSREKKESFPLTVTSAQKNPTAFYLCASSITTGTLSYEQYFGPGTRLTVT.

The V call is TRBV9, the J call TRBJ1-4; D gene ambiguous. In germline, CDR1 is SGDLS, CDR2 YYNGEE. This CDR3 has 13 amino acids. Between the trimmed V and J ends, which lost 0 bases and 7 bases, there was a span of 7 bases. CDR3: CASSVGGGEKLFF. CDR3 bases: TGTGCCAGCAGCGTAGGGGGAGGTGAAAAACTGTTTTTT.

The V and J genes are TRBV7-3 and TRBJ2-2; 10 bases are shared with TRBD2. Germline V gives CDR1 SGHTA, CDR2 FQGTGA. V lost 0 bases, J lost 5 bases, and 6 bases stayed unmatched. CDR3 size: 17 residues. The CDR3, as DNA: TGTGCCAGCAGCTTAACGAGGCTAGCGGGGGAAACCGGGGAGCTGTTTTTT. Translating it yields CASSLTRLAGETGELFF.

This clone qualifies as medium-sized (0.01 to 0.1%). The chain has TRBV19 and TRBJ2-7, with TRBD2 as a possible D gene (5 bases). V lost 0 bases and J lost 4, with 13 bases in between. Germline CDR1 is LNHDA and CDR2 is SQIVND (reference sequence). The CDR3 is 15 amino acids. CDR3 DNA: TGTGCCAGTAGTATAGAAGGACGGAGGACGTACGAGCAGTACTTC. Encoded protein: CASSIEGRRTYEQYF.

The rearrangement uses TRBV27 and TRBJ1-5, with 8 positions matching TRBD1. This CDR3 comprises 14 residues. Germline V gene sequence: CDR1 MNHEY, CDR2 SMNVEV (reference sequence). V shed 6 bases and J 4 bases; nucleotides not matched to a gene: 5. This CDR3 reads CASRRTGLNQPQHF. The CDR3 nucleotides are TGTGCCAGCAGACGGACAGGGTTGAATCAGCCCCAGCATTTT.

V is TRBV9 and J is TRBJ2-3, with TRBD2 as a possible D gene (5 bases). Trimming cost V 2 bases and J 2 bases, with 9 bases left between them. Germline V gene data show CDR1 as SGDLS and CDR2 as YYNGEE. This CDR3 is 14 amino acids long. The CDR3 region has the DNA TGTGCCAGCAGCGTCGGACTGTTCACAGATACGCAGTATTTT. This codes for CASSVGLFTDTQYF. Full variable domain (rest looked up from reference TRBV9 and TRBJ2-3): DSGVTQTPKHLITATGQRVTLRCSPRSGDLSVYWYQQSLDQGLQFLIQYYNGEERAKGNILERFSAQQFPDLHSELNLSSLELGDSALYFCASSVGLFTDTQYFGPGTRLTVL.

The count of this clone is one. This chain joins TRBV28 and TRBJ2-7; D possibly corresponds to TRBD2 (5 bases). V was cut by 7 bases and J by 3 bases, with 13 bases left in between. CDR1 is MDHEN, CDR2 SYDVKM, per germline. The CDR3 runs to 13 residues. The CDR3 sequence: CASTGRAGYEQYF. The DNA for the CDR3 is TGTGCCAGCACTGGGCGGGCAGGCTACGAGCAGTACTTC.

The chain employs TRBV11-2 and TRBJ2-5, with TRBD1 as a possible D gene (5 bases). The CDR3 is made up of 20 amino acids. Trimming took 0 bases from V and 3 from J, leaving 26 bases between them. Germline values: CDR1 SGHAT, CDR2 FQNNGV. The CDR3 loop reads CASSLDRGVSGREVEETQYF. As DNA, the CDR3 is TGTGCCAGCAGCTTAGATAGAGGAGTCTCCGGCAGGGAAGTAGAAGAGACCCAGTACTTC.

The chain combines TRBV5-4 with TRBJ2-4; perhaps TRBD2 as D (6 bases). V dropped 4 bases and J dropped 8 bases, with 13 bases sitting between them. The CDR3 contains 13 residues. The germline gives CDR1 SGHNT, CDR2 YYREEE (reference sequence). This CDR3 is CASSRDPGDIQYF. The CDR3 DNA follows: TGTGCCAGCAGCCGGGACCCGGGGGACATTCAGTACTTC.

The chain is built from TRBV5-4 and TRBJ2-3; 13 nucleotides agree with TRBD2. The V and J ends lost 4 bases and 2 bases, in that order; junction bases with no gene match: 4. CDR3 length: 16 residues. Per germline, CDR1 SGHNT and CDR2 YYREEE (reference sequence). CDR3 sequence (DNA): TGTGCCAGCAGCCCCGGGACTAGCGGGGACACAGATACGCAGTATTTT. Amino acids: CASSPGTSGDTDTQYF.

The rearrangement links TRBV5-3 to TRBJ1-1; D is ambiguous. TRBV5-3 is noted as an ORF with a role that remains uncertain. The CDR3 loop spans 16 amino acids. V lost 7 bases, J lost 3 bases, and 22 bases lay in between. The DNA of the CDR3 is TGTGCCAGATCTTGTACCGGCCCCTTGAGGCACACTGAAGCTTTCTTT. Amino acid sequence: CARSCTGPLRHTEAFF.

The V gene is TRBV6-6, the J gene TRBJ2-3, with TRBD2 matching over 7 bases. Unmatched junction bases numbered 5, after V lost 8 bases and J lost 3 bases. Germline V gene sequence: CDR1 MNHNY, CDR2 SVGAGI (reference sequence). The CDR3 consists of 13 residues. The CDR3 region has the DNA TGTGCCAGCCGGCCGGGGGGAACAGATACGCAGTATTTT. Protein sequence: CASRPGGTDTQYF.

This rearrangement joins TRBV4-2 to TRBJ2-2, with TRBD2 matching over 8 bases. The CDR3 is made up of 16 amino acids. J gave up 0 bases and V 3 bases, and 3 bases lay outside the gene matches. Germline assignment: CDR1 LGHNA and CDR2 YNFKEQ. In DNA form, the CDR3 reads TGTGCCAGCAGCCATGAAGCGGGAGCGAACACCGGGGAGCTGTTTTTT. This codes for CASSHEAGANTGELFF.

J is TRBJ1-2 and V is TRBV19; 7 nucleotides match TRBD1. CDR1 and CDR2 (germline): LNHDA, SQIVND (reference sequence). V shed 5 bases and J 7 bases; nucleotides not matched to a gene: 7. The CDR3 loop spans 13 amino acids. DNA for the CDR3: TGTGCCAGTAGTCTACAGGGGCAGGGTGGCTACACCTTC. This sequence encodes CASSLQGQGGYTF.

V usage is TRBV14 and J usage is TRBJ2-1; D might be TRBD2 (6 bases). The germline gives CDR1 SGHDN, CDR2 FVKESK. Trimming removed 1 base at V and 0 bases at J, with 10 bases between. The CDR3 sequence is 16 residues long. The CDR3 here is CASSQVGLSSYNEQFF. The CDR3 DNA reads TGTGCCAGCAGCCAAGTCGGACTAAGCTCCTACAATGAGCAGTTCTTC.